This is a list of T cell receptor beta chains from one sample in a study of T cell changes during pregnancy in multiple sclerosis. Some clones are missing from TCRdb's copy, which holds only in-frame ones; the method was immunoSEQ multiplex PCR. The table has 75,000 to 95,000 clones, 91% seen once. The source was peripheral blood, collected in the first trimester of pregnancy. The receptors originated from a female donor in good health, enrolled as a control in a pregnancy study. CDR3s include the opening cysteine and the closing phenylalanine or tryptophan. The order of the fields is CDR3 protein, V gene, D gene. The D gene is left open where the match is weak.

CSVLGEKLFF TRBV29-1 NA
CSVAGGGLNTEAFF TRBV29-1 TRBD1
CASSQDTGTADTQYF TRBV4-1 NA
CASSPDRATYGYTF TRBV5-1 TRBD1
CASRSGVYGYTF TRBV27 NA
CATRDSINQPQHF TRBV10-3 TRBD1
CASSPTGGNTEAFF TRBV7-9 TRBD1
CASSVGLAGGFGRSTQYF TRBV9 TRBD2
CASSLISGNYGYTF TRBV11-1 NA
CASSSLESAYNEQFF TRBV5-1 NA
CATSRGTGSGNTIYF TRBV15 TRBD1
CASSLARQGGAGELFF TRBV11-2 NA
CASSRAGGTDTQYF TRBV7-3 TRBD2
CASSSKVGHNSPLHF TRBV5-6 NA
CASSPNEWGADTEAFF TRBV4-2 NA
CASSLAADGYTF TRBV7-8 NA
CASSTGAGGTTDTQYF TRBV18 TRBD2
CASSQDRENYGYTF TRBV4-3 NA
CASSQGGTGGDQPQHF TRBV4-2 TRBD1
CASSPIGLAGGFGNEQFF TRBV4-1 TRBD2
CASSRGQGAYEQYF TRBV7-3 TRBD1
CASSPDRATYEQYF TRBV7-2 TRBD1
CASSAGLAGGDTQYF TRBV5-1 TRBD2
CASSLRQSYEQYF TRBV11-2 NA
CASSLASRGGYTF TRBV7-2 NA
CASSLTVLAGPSGANVLTF TRBV27 TRBD2
CASRQATGVHQPQHF TRBV2 TRBD1
CASEDFGELFF TRBV19 NA
CASLKSTRTGELFF TRBV18 NA
CASSLGQEITDTQYF TRBV13 TRBD1
CASSLGRGGADYEQYF TRBV7-9 NA
CASSSTGSYEQYF TRBV7-9 TRBD1
CASSLAGGAEQYF TRBV13 NA
CASSQDFPIPDTQYF TRBV4-3 NA
CASSPGTEAFF TRBV7-9 NA
CASSITGTPNQPQHF TRBV5-5 NA
CASSPRGGQISYEQYF TRBV5-1 TRBD2
CASREGQFRF TRBV6-6 TRBD1
CASSIDAGTRTGTGGYTF TRBV19 TRBD1
CASSLEVYNEQFF TRBV2 NA
CASRAQGAGELFF TRBV2 TRBD1
CASTTTGAVNSPLHF TRBV19 TRBD1
CASSHPQGTARETQYF TRBV7-9 TRBD1
CASSYRAGELFF TRBV5-1 NA
CASSSGPGTGGAEGGYTF TRBV7-3 TRBD1
CASSPGTGGGYEQYF TRBV18 TRBD1
CASSLGSEQFF TRBV9 NA
CASSPFGGANSPLHF TRBV7-6 NA
CASSLFPINTEAFF TRBV27 NA
CASSARDNIPAGYTF TRBV6-5 NA
CASSTGTGASYEQYF TRBV28 TRBD1